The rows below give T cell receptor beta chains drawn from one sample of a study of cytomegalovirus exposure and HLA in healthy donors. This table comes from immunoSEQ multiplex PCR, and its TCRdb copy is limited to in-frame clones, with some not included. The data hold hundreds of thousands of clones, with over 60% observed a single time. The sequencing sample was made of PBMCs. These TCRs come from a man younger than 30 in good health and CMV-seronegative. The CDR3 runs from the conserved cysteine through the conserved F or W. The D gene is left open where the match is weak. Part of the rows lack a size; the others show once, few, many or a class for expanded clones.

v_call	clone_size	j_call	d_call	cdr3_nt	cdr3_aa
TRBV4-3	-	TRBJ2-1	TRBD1	TGCGCCAGCAGCCCCGTTTATGGGACAGTTTACAATGAGCAGTTCTTC	CASSPVYGTVYNEQFF
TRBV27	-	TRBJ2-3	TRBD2	TGTGCCAGCAGTTTTGCGGGAGTCACAGATACGCAGTATTTT	CASSFAGVTDTQYF
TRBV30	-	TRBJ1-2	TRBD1	TGTGCCTGGAGTGGGGACAGGGGCTTCTATGGCTACACCTTC	CAWSGDRGFYGYTF
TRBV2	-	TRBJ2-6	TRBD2	TGTGCCAGCAGTTTCGGGGGAGGGAGCCCTGGGGCCAACGTCCTGACTTTC	CASSFGGGSPGANVLTF
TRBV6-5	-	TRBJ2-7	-	TGTGCCAGCACCGTAGAGGGAGGAAGCTCCTACGAGCAGTACTTC	CASTVEGGSSYEQYF
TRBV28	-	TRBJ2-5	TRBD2	TGTGCCAGCAGACAAGGACTAGCGGGAGGGGGGACCCAGTACTTC	CASRQGLAGGGTQYF
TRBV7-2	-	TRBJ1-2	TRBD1	TGTGCCAGCAGCCCCCAGCTCCTGGCAGGGGGCGAGAGTGGCTACACCTTC	CASSPQLLAGGESGYTF
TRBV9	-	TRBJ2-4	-	TGTGCCAGCAGCGTAGGAATAGTAGAAAACATTCAGTACTTC	CASSVGIVENIQYF
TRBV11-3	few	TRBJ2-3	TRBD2	TGTGCCAGCAGCCCCCGGGGGGGGTATCTGGATACGCAGTATTTT	CASSPRGGYLDTQYF
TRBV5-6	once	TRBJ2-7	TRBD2	TGTGCCAGCAGCTTGGGGCCGGGACTAGCGGGAGCCTACGAGCAGTACTTC	CASSLGPGLAGAYEQYF
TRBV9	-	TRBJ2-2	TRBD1	TGTGCCAGCAGAGACAGGGTAGGCACCGGGGAGCTGTTTTTT	CASRDRVGTGELFF
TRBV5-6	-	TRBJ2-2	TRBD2	TGTGCCAGCAGCTTGGGCGGGAGGGCCACCGGGGAGCTGTTTTTT	CASSLGGRATGELFF
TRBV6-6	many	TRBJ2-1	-	TGTGCCAGCAGTTACTCGTCTAGCGATGGGAATGAGCAGTTCTTC	CASSYSSSDGNEQFF
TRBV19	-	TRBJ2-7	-	TGTGCCAGTACCCTGACAGGTGCAACCTACGAGCAGTACTTC	CASTLTGATYEQYF
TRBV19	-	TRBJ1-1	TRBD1	TGTGCCAGTAGTATACCCCGGACAGGGTCGCAGAACACTGAAGCTTTCTTT	CASSIPRTGSQNTEAFF
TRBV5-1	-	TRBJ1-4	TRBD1	TGCGCCAGCAGAACCGGGACAGGGGGCGAAAAACTGTTTTTT	CASRTGTGGEKLFF
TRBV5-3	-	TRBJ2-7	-	TGTGCCAGAAGCTTCAGGTTAACCTACGAGCAGTACTTC	CARSFRLTYEQYF